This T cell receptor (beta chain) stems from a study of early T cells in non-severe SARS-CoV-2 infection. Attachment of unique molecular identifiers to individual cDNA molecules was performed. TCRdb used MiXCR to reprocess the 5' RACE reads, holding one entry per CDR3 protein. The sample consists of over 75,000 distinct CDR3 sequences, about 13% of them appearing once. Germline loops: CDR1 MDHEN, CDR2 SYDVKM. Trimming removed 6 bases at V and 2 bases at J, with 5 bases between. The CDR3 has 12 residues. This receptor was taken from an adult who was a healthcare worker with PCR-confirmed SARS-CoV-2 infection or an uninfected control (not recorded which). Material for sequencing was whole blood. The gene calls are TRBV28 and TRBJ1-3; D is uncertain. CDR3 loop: CASRGTGNTIYF. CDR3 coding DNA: TGTGCCAGCAGGGGTACTGGAAACACCATATATTTT.